Shown below are 19 T cell receptor beta chains from a single sample sequenced in a study of beta chain features in type 1 diabetes. Since all of the isolated RNA was reverse transcribed, expressed TCRB transcripts were what got sequenced. The protocol was immunoSEQ multiplex PCR, while the TCRdb copy is restricted to in-frame clones and leaves out a portion. The sample yields about 620,000 clones, 15% to 17% seen once. The sample was naive CD4+ T cells from blood. These receptors all come from a man aged 18 to 30 in good health.

The chain employs TRBV7-9 and TRBJ2-7, with D perhaps matching TRBD1 (5 bases). Germline values: CDR1 SEHNR, CDR2 FQNEAQ (reference sequence). This CDR3 has 15 residues. Trimming took 5 bases from V and 5 from J, leaving 19 bases between them. The CDR3: CASSPGFYGANEQYF. In DNA, the CDR3 is TGTGCCAGCAGCCCAGGGTTTTACGGAGCTAACGAGCAGTACTTC.

This clone was seen a handful of times. This chain links TRBV28 with TRBJ2-7; perhaps TRBD1 as D (6 bases). Germline CDR1 is MDHEN and CDR2 is SYDVKM. Trimming cost V 3 bases and J 3 bases, with 12 bases left between them. The CDR3 totals 14 residues. CDR3 sequence: CASSLATGIYEQYF. The CDR3 DNA follows: TGTGCCAGCAGTTTGGCCACAGGGATCTACGAGCAGTACTTC.

This chain uses TRBV9 with TRBJ1-2; no definite D call. This CDR3 has 15 amino acids. Germline values: CDR1 SGDLS, CDR2 YYNGEE. The ends were cut back, 0 bases at V and 4 bases at J, with 13 bases in the middle. The chain's CDR3 is CASSVGVLAAYGYTF. The CDR3 nucleotides read TGTGCCAGCAGCGTAGGGGTCTTGGCAGCCTATGGCTACACCTTC.

This rearrangement joins TRBV7-2 to TRBJ1-1, with TRBD1 matching 8 bases. Germline V gene data show CDR1 as SGHTA and CDR2 as FQGNSA. V shed 0 bases, J shed 4 bases, and the junction held 4 bases outside the gene matches. This CDR3 contains 15 residues. CDR3 amino acids: CASSLAYRGGTEAFF. The CDR3, as DNA: TGTGCCAGCAGCTTAGCATACAGGGGGGGCACTGAAGCTTTCTTT.

This clone was counted a few times. A read error may account for a junction end that differs from germline. The chain recombines TRBV4-2 with TRBJ1-1; D unresolved. There are 14 residues in the CDR3. Germline values: CDR1 LGHNA, CDR2 YNFKEQ. The CDR3 sequence: CASSLPDNGRWARF. Here the CDR3 DNA reads TGTGCCAGCAGCCTCCCAGACAACGGACGGTGGGCTCGCTTT.

The chain links TRBV29-1 to TRBJ2-7, with TRBD1 matching 9 bases. V dropped 3 bases and J dropped 0; count of bases not matched to a gene: 18. Germline CDR1 reads SQVTM; CDR2 reads ANQGSEA. The CDR3 consists of 19 residues. CDR3 nucleotides: TGCAGCGTTGAGCTTCAGGGACAGGGTCTCAAAAAAAGCTCCTACGAGCAGTACTTC. It is translated as CSVELQGQGLKKSSYEQYF.

This sequence joins TRBV14 and TRBJ1-2; tentative D call: TRBD1 (6 bases). V dropped 1 base and J dropped 2 bases, with 14 bases sitting between them. CDR3 size: 16 residues. The germline gives CDR1 SGHDN, CDR2 FVKESK. CDR3 nucleotides: TGTGCCAGCAGCCAAGCTGTATGGACAGCAAACTATGGCTACACCTTC. It encodes CASSQAVWTANYGYTF.

Here the CDR3 reads CASSPSRDVYGYTF. CDR3 nucleotides: TGCGCCAGCAGCCCGTCCCGGGACGTTTATGGCTACACCTTC. This chain joins TRBV5-1 and TRBJ1-2, with D perhaps TRBD1 (5 bases). The CDR3 is made up of 14 amino acids. Trimming removed 4 bases at V and 5 bases at J, with 15 bases between. Germline CDR1 and CDR2: SGHRS and YFSETQ. The entire variable domain, with the rest obtained from reference TRBV5-1 and TRBJ1-2, is as follows: KAGVTQTPRYLIKTRGQQVTLSCSPISGHRSVSWYQQTPGQGLQFLFEYFSETQRNKGNFPGRFSGRQFSNSRSEMNVSTLELGDSALYLCASSPSRDVYGYTFGSGTRLTVV.

This clone was found a few times. The chain combines TRBV6-5 with TRBJ2-5, with 9 bases lining up with TRBD1. This CDR3 is 15 amino acids long. Germline V lookup: CDR1 MNHEY, CDR2 SVGAGI. V lost 6 bases, J lost 4 bases, and 9 bases stayed unmatched. The CDR3 here is CASRIAGTGRETQYF. CDR3 sequence (DNA): TGTGCCAGCAGAATCGCCGGGACAGGGAGAGAGACCCAGTACTTC.

The rearrangement uses TRBV2 and TRBJ2-7, with D possibly being TRBD1 (6 bases). Germline lookup yields CDR1 SNHLY and CDR2 FYNNEI. The length of the CDR3 is 13 residues. V was cut by 7 bases and J by 5 bases, with 15 bases left in between. CDR3 nucleotide sequence: TGTGCCAGCAAGTACAGGGATTCGGACGAGCAGTACTTC. It encodes CASKYRDSDEQYF.

This chain links TRBV5-1 with TRBJ2-3; 8 bases align to TRBD2. This CDR3 has 15 amino acids. Germline values: CDR1 SGHRS, CDR2 YFSETQ. Trimming cost V 2 bases and J 1 base; bases outside gene matches: 3. This CDR3 is CASSFRGGRTDTQYF. The CDR3, as DNA: TGCGCCAGCAGCTTCCGGGGGGGACGCACAGATACGCAGTATTTT.

The chain employs TRBV7-9 and TRBJ2-1; unclear D gene. The V and J ends lost 7 bases and 2 bases respectively, with 15 bases between them. This CDR3 spans 15 amino acids. Germline V gene lookup returns CDR1 SEHNR and CDR2 FQNEAQ (reference sequence). The CDR3 region has the DNA TGTGCCAGCACCTATACCGGCCCCCCCTACAATGAGCAGTTCTTC. Translating gives CASTYTGPPYNEQFF.

In its sample, this clone was seen a few times. The CDR3 loop is CASSSLEVQETQYF. The CDR3 DNA reads TGTGCCAGCAGCTCCCTTGAAGTCCAAGAGACCCAGTACTTC. This chain joins TRBV5-4 and TRBJ2-5; D remains ambiguous. Trimming pared 3 bases from V and 1 base from J, leaving 10 bases between. The CDR3 is 14 residues long. Per the germline V gene, CDR1 is SGHNT and CDR2 is YYREEE (reference sequence).

This clone was counted between two and nine times. The CDR3 here is CASSPVVQMNTEAFF. CDR3 bases: TGTGCCAGCAGCCCGGTAGTTCAAATGAACACTGAAGCTTTCTTT. This chain links TRBV7-9 with TRBJ1-1; D gene ambiguous. This CDR3 region has 15 residues. V was pared by 5 bases and J by 0 bases, with 13 bases between. The V gene's germline CDR1 is SEHNR and CDR2 FQNEAQ (reference sequence). The entire variable domain, with the rest obtained from reference TRBV7-9 and TRBJ1-1, is as follows: DTGVSQNPRHKITKRGQNVTFRCDPISEHNRLYWYRQTLGQGPEFLTYFQNEAQLEKSRLLSDRFSAERPKGSFSTLEIQRTEQGDSAMYLCASSPVVQMNTEAFFGQGTRLTVV.

The J gene is TRBJ2-5, the V gene TRBV13; D is possibly TRBD1 (5 bases). This CDR3 comprises 19 residues. The ends were cut back, 4 bases at V and 2 bases at J, with 26 bases in the middle. Germline V gene lookup returns CDR1 PRHDT and CDR2 FYEKMQ (reference sequence). The CDR3 reads CASSSPLESFPRTQETQYF. CDR3 in DNA: TGTGCCAGCAGCTCCCCCTTGGAGTCCTTCCCCAGGACACAAGAGACCCAGTACTTC.

In this sample, this clone turned up a few times. The chain combines TRBV5-1 with TRBJ1-2, with 9 positions matching TRBD1. CDR3 length: 15 residues. The V gene's germline CDR1 is SGHRS and CDR2 YFSETQ. The V gene end was trimmed by 0 bases and the J gene end by 4 bases; junction bases not matched to a gene: 4. The CDR3 here is CASSLGDRVSYGYTF. The DNA of the CDR3 is TGCGCCAGCAGCTTGGGGGACAGGGTCAGCTATGGCTACACCTTC.

This chain links TRBV28 with TRBJ1-5, with 7 bases lining up with TRBD1. The CDR3 runs to 15 residues. Looked up from germline, CDR1 is MDHEN and CDR2 is SYDVKM. Losses at the gene ends were 6 bases for V and 0 bases for J; bases not matched to a gene: 5. The DNA of the CDR3 is TGTGCCAGCAGCGGTGACAGGGTTAGCAATCAGCCCCAGCATTTT. Its protein is CASSGDRVSNQPQHF.

This clone was picked up a small number of times. As DNA, the CDR3 is TGTGCCAGCGCCCCTCCGGGACTACACTACAATGAGCAGTTCTTC. Its protein product is CASAPPGLHYNEQFF. J is TRBJ2-1 and V is TRBV6-4, with TRBD2 matching over 7 bases. The V gene end was trimmed by 8 bases and the J gene end by 3 bases; junction bases not matched to a gene: 10. The CDR3 contains 15 residues. Germline CDR1 reads MRHNA; CDR2 reads SNTAGT.

This clone has only a few counts. The CDR3 sequence is CASSQAHGGYGAFF. In nucleotides, the CDR3 is TGTGCCAGCAGCCAGGCGCATGGGGGGTATGGAGCTTTCTTT. The rearrangement joins TRBV14 to TRBJ1-1; weak D call: TRBD1 (5 bases). Germline V gene data show CDR1 as SGHDN and CDR2 as FVKESK. There are 14 residues in the CDR3. Trimming took off 3 bases at V and 10 bases at J, with 18 bases between the two ends.